The present TCR beta chain was sequenced within a study of cytomegalovirus exposure and HLA in healthy donors. The PCR was carried out with 60 Vbeta primers and 13 Jbeta primers. Sequenced by immunoSEQ multiplex PCR; TCRdb stores in-frame clones only, minus some. In the table there are some 170,000 clones, over 70% of which are singletons. The CDR3 runs to 18 residues. Germline V gives CDR1 LGHNA, CDR2 YNFKEQ. Trimming shortened V by 0 bases and J by 4 bases, and 20 bases separated the two germline ends. The sample was PBMCs. This rearrangement joins TRBV4-2 to TRBJ2-3; D is uncertain. The sequence derives from a male donor in good health and CMV-seronegative. In nucleotides, the CDR3 is TGTGCCAGCAGCCAAGATGAGGCTCGGCAGACCGGTGCAGATACGCAGTATTTT. Translation: CASSQDEARQTGADTQYF.